The TCR beta chain described here comes from a study of T cells after posttransplantation cyclophosphamide (TCRdb year 2016). General notes on the study: Using TRB sequencing, the study followed how the T cell repertoire rebuilt after myeloablative bone marrow transplantation with posttransplantation cyclophosphamide given as GVHD prophylaxis. Antigen receptor sequencing was done on samples from roughly 38 PTCy-treated patients and from more than 15 related bone marrow donors of those patients. Blood from every one of the roughly 30 PTCy patients who had 1-year posttransplant specimens underwent TRB sequencing. Up to 3 additional blood samples from 2 to 5.2 years after transplant were also TRB-sequenced in 3 patients, as was pretransplant blood from 4 patients. Because TRA and TRB clonality correlated tightly in roughly 10 samples, the subsequent TCR analyses were limited to TRB only. Public TRB sequences were searched against a database of over 3,000 sequences associated with responses to pathogens, tumor antigens, self-antigens and alloantigens.

Of note for this clone: Its antigen is unknown. Per-nucleotide qualities are absent, and no much larger clonotype sits a single base away.

Here V drops 5 bases and J drops 6 bases, and the junction holds 7 bases not matched to any gene. Per the germline V gene, SGHNT is the CDR1 and YENEEA is the CDR2. The CDR3 has 15 amino acids, counting the end cysteine and phenylalanine. CDR3 DNA is the only sequence kept; it has 45 bases, read in frame from the first base. TRB sequencing used genomic DNA with the immunoSEQ assay at survey resolution or the hsTCRB kit. In the original analysis: Initial read processing used immunoSEQ software, and repertoire analyses used the LymphoSeq R package. For each TRB dataset, clonality was calculated as 1 minus normalized Shannon entropy, and the Gini coefficient was computed as well. To infer phenotypes in unsorted samples, TRB sequences from sorted subsets of the recipient or donor were mapped onto unsorted samples from the same recipient. What TCRdb holds here is the immuneACCESS table cut down to in-frame rearrangements. Part of the clones is not present; checked against another copy, under half of the missing clones reflect an unresolved V gene, and the others are unexplained. V, J and clone size are taken as reported in that table, and D and trimming were inferred from the DNA itself. For this sample the table gives about 20,000 clones, of which almost 99% were detected only once. The ten largest clones capture roughly 0.15% of the sample.

Study-wide findings and limitations: The TRB repertoires of T cells infiltrating skin or GI tract showed only limited overlap with the TRB repertoires of T cells in blood. Across 35 to 55 patients, TRB clonality was highly associated with recipient CMV seropositivity and CMV reactivation, and diversity in PTCy patients was similar to diversity in CNI/methotrexate controls. Donor-recipient similarity was low at 1-2 months but increased during the first year, and donor CD8+ memory clones often dominated later blood repertoires.

To count as naive, T cells had to be viable CD3+CD4+ or CD3+CD8+ cells with a CCR7+CD45RA+CD45RO-CD95-CD27+CD28+ profile. Peripheral blood samples were provided by related bone marrow donors on the day of marrow donation. Peripheral blood and bone marrow mononuclear cells were isolated by Ficoll-Hypaque density centrifugation and were cryopreserved. FACS on a FACSAria II was used to sort CD4+ and CD8+ T cells, including the naive and memory subsets. The chain is encoded by TRBV11-3 joined to TRBJ2-2; 9 middle bases align to TRBD1. Sequenced: naive CD4+ T cells sorted from PBMCs. This TCR was sampled from a man aged 40-55 years in good health, CMV-negative, and a related stem cell transplant donor. This receptor carries the CDR3 CASSLGTGFAGELFF. The sequence in DNA is TGTGCCAGCAGCCTCGGGACAGGGTTCGCCGGGGAGCTGTTTTTT.